These 8 T cell receptor beta chains share one sample of origin, sequenced in a study of memory CD4+ T cells and cytomegalovirus serostatus. The sort gate was single viable CD3+CD4+CD8-CD45RO+ cells for memory CD4+ T cells. Assay: immunoSEQ multiplex PCR; the TCRdb copy retains only in-frame clones and omits some. The sample shows 50,000 or so clones, around 83% of them seen only once. Sequenced material: memory CD4+ T cells from blood. The receptors here all came from an adult in good health and CMV-seropositive.

The chain uses TRBV25-1 and TRBJ2-2, with D perhaps matching TRBD1 (6 bases). V lost 2 bases and J lost 7, with 14 bases in between. The CDR3 length is 15 residues. CDR1 MGHDK and CDR2 SYGVNS come from the germline V gene. The CDR3 DNA is TGTGCCAGCAGTGAAACCCCCAGGGGCCACGGGGAGCTGTTTTTT. Encoded protein: CASSETPRGHGELFF.

The gene calls are TRBV11-2 and TRBJ1-2; TRBD1 aligns across 8 bases. Losses at the gene ends were 1 base for V and 5 bases for J; bases not matched to a gene: 12. The CDR3 has 17 amino acids. Germline values: CDR1 SGHAT, CDR2 FQNNGV. This CDR3 reads CASSLVGGGRGPYGYTF. DNA of the CDR3: TGTGCCAGCAGCTTAGTGGGGGGTGGCAGGGGGCCATATGGCTACACCTTC.

The V gene is TRBV11-3, the J gene TRBJ1-2, with 8 bases matching TRBD1. From germline, CDR1 is SGHNT and CDR2 YENEEA. The CDR3 is 15 residues long. The V and J ends lost 6 bases and 4 bases, in that order; junction bases with no gene match: 10. CDR3 sequence (DNA): TGTGCCAGCAGTACCCCAGGGGGCGCGTGCTATGGCTACACCTTC. This translates into CASSTPGGACYGYTF. The entire variable domain, with the rest obtained from reference TRBV11-3 and TRBJ1-2, is as follows: EAGVVQSPRYKIIEKKQPVAFWCNPISGHNTLYWYLQNLGQGPELLIRYENEEAVDDSQLPKDRFSAERLKGVDSTLKIQPAELGDSAVYLCASSTPGGACYGYTFGSGTRLTVV.

The DNA for the CDR3 is TGCGCCAGCAGCCGAGGGGACTCTAAGGGCACAGATACGCAGTATTTT. This encodes CASSRGDSKGTDTQYF. The chain is built from TRBV5-1 and TRBJ2-3; D is perhaps TRBD2 (6 bases). The CDR3 is made up of 16 amino acids. Germline assignment: CDR1 SGHRS and CDR2 YFSETQ. Trimming shortened V by 4 bases and J by 1 base, and 16 bases separated the two germline ends. The full variable domain, rest sourced from reference TRBV5-1 and TRBJ2-3, is KAGVTQTPRYLIKTRGQQVTLSCSPISGHRSVSWYQQTPGQGLQFLFEYFSETQRNKGNFPGRFSGRQFSNSRSEMNVSTLELGDSALYLCASSRGDSKGTDTQYFGPGTRLTVL.

The V call is TRBV4-1, the J call TRBJ1-2; 8 bases align to TRBD1. V lost 2 bases to trimming and J lost 4 bases; unmatched junction nucleotides: 9. Germline CDR1 MGHRA, CDR2 YSYEKL. The CDR3 has 16 amino acids. CDR3 in DNA: TGCGCCAGCAGCCAACCCGGACAGGGTAGGGGCTATGGCTACACCTTC. As protein: CASSQPGQGRGYGYTF.

This chain joins TRBV5-8 and TRBJ2-5; D gene ambiguous. The CDR3 length is 13 residues. V lost 4 bases, J lost 5 bases, and 12 bases lay in between. CDR1 and CDR2 (germline): SGHTS, YDEGEE. The CDR3 DNA is TGTGCCAGCAGCAAGTTGGTTGCGGAGACCCAGTACTTC. This codes for CASSKLVAETQYF.

The chain couples TRBV6-5 to TRBJ1-2; no definite D call. The V gene lost 0 bases and the J gene lost 4 bases, with 12 bases spanning the gap. The CDR3 is 15 amino acids. Per germline, CDR1 MNHEY and CDR2 SVGAGI. The CDR3 region is CASSYSGDRVYGYTF. DNA of the CDR3: TGTGCCAGCAGTTACTCCGGCGATAGGGTCTATGGCTACACCTTC.

The J gene is TRBJ2-1, the V gene TRBV30; 7 nucleotides agree with TRBD2. CDR3 size: 16 residues. Germline lookup yields CDR1 GTSNPN and CDR2 SVGIG (reference sequence). V shed 2 bases, J shed 0 bases, and the junction held 7 bases outside the gene matches. In DNA form, the CDR3 reads TGTGCCTGGAGTAGGGTCGGCGGGAGCTCCTACAATGAGCAGTTCTTC. This encodes CAWSRVGGSSYNEQFF.